The sample holds many counts of the clone carrying this TCR beta chain. Antigen specificity is unknown. This sample is part of a study of lymphopenia after photon versus proton radiotherapy. Study results and limitations: Post-nadir diversity loss with photons came from oligoclonal expansion, particularly CD8+ Temra cells. Survival link was tested only in deceased patients; proton benefit remains a possibility. Under photons, naive T cells and diversity fell while effector/memory populations rose.

Data came from immunoSEQ multiplex PCR; TCRdb stores just in-frame clones and leaves some out. Altogether about 83,000 clones are present, 83% being singletons, with the ten largest covering around 1.5%. V dropped 6 bases and J dropped 3 bases, with 12 bases sitting between them. The CDR3 is made up of 13 amino acids. CDR1 and CDR2 (germline): GTSNPN, SVGIG (reference sequence). This receptor was identified in a man in his sixties with pancreatic cancer. This chain links TRBV30 with TRBJ1-5, with TRBD1 as a possible D gene (5 bases). This material consisted of peripheral blood, taken from a patient treated with proton-based radiotherapy. CDR3 sequence reads: CACGASYNQPQHF. The CDR3 region has the DNA TGTGCCTGCGGGGCCTCCTACAATCAGCCCCAGCATTTT. The full variable domain, rest sourced from reference TRBV30 and TRBJ1-5, is SQTIHQWPATLVQPVGSPLSLECTVEGTSNPNLYWYRQAAGRGLQLLFYSVGIGQISSEVPQNLSASRPQDRQFILSSKKLLLSDSGFYLCACGASYNQPQHFGDGTRLSIL.